The sequence of this TCR beta chain was determined in a study of early T cells in non-severe SARS-CoV-2 infection. TCRdb passed the 5' RACE reads through MiXCR, listing each CDR3 protein once. Of tens of thousands of distinct CDR3 sequences in the sample, more than 8.5% were seen once. Deletions cut 2 bases from V and 5 bases from J, with 8 bases between. Per the germline V gene, CDR1 is MNHNY and CDR2 is SVGAGI (reference sequence). The CDR3 extends over 13 amino acids. This clonotype was detected a few times. This receptor was obtained from an adult who was a healthcare worker with PCR-confirmed SARS-CoV-2 infection or an uninfected control (not recorded which). Sequencing used whole blood. This rearrangement joins TRBV6-6 to TRBJ2-3; D might be TRBD2 (5 bases). CDR3 nucleotides: TGTGCCAGCAGTTACGTCGCGGGAGATACGCAGTATTTT. Its protein is CASSYVAGDTQYF.